One and the same sample provided the 5 T cell receptor beta chains below, sequenced in a study of OX40 agonist ivuxolimab in advanced cancers. Generated by immunoSEQ multiplex PCR, the TCRdb table keeps only in-frame clones and is missing some. This table holds tens of thousands of clones, around 84% found once. Specimen: CD4+ or CD8+ T cells sorted from blood, collected in a trial of the OX40 agonist ivuxolimab. The receptor set was obtained from an adult with an advanced solid tumor such as melanoma, head and neck, liver or kidney cancer.

This chain uses TRBV19 with TRBJ1-2; 8 bases align to TRBD1. The CDR3 consists of 13 residues. V shed 3 bases and J 4 bases; nucleotides not matched to a gene: 1. CDR1 LNHDA and CDR2 SQIVND come from the germline V gene (reference sequence). CDR3 residues: CASSIDRGYGYTF. The CDR3 DNA follows: TGTGCCAGTAGTATTGACAGGGGCTATGGCTACACCTTC. Together with reference TRBV19 and TRBJ1-2, the CDR3 gives the full variable domain: DGGITQSPKYLFRKEGQNVTLSCEQNLNHDAMYWYRQDPGQGLRLIYYSQIVNDFQKGDIAEGYSVSREKKESFPLTVTSAQKNPTAFYLCASSIDRGYGYTFGSGTRLTVV.

The chain couples TRBV7-9 to TRBJ1-6; weak D call: TRBD1 (6 bases). This CDR3 region has 14 residues. Trimming took 4 bases from V and 7 from J, leaving 11 bases between them. Germline V gene lookup returns CDR1 SEHNR and CDR2 FQNEAQ (reference sequence). This chain's CDR3 is CASSSGTRNSPLHF. The CDR3 DNA reads as TGTGCCAGCAGCTCCGGGACAAGGAATTCACCCCTCCACTTT.

This chain connects TRBV5-5 to TRBJ2-7; D might be TRBD2 (6 bases). The CDR3 runs to 15 residues. Germline V gene data show CDR1 as SGHKS and CDR2 as YYEKEE (reference sequence). The V end was cut by 3 bases, the J end by 3 bases, with 16 bases between. The CDR3 bases are TGTGCCAGCAGCTCTCCCCCGCAGGGACTCTACGAGCAGTACTTC. Translating it yields CASSSPPQGLYEQYF. Drawing the rest from reference TRBV5-5 and TRBJ2-7, the complete variable domain is DAGVTQSPTHLIKTRGQQVTLRCSPISGHKSVSWYQQVLGQGPQFIFQYYEKEERGRGNFPDRFSARQFPNYSSELNVNALLLGDSALYLCASSSPPQGLYEQYFGPGTRLTVT.

The V and J genes are TRBV7-9 and TRBJ1-4; tentatively, D is TRBD1 (5 bases). Trimming took 2 bases from V and 4 from J, leaving 8 bases between them. CDR1 and CDR2 (germline): SEHNR, FQNEAQ (reference sequence). The CDR3 totals 14 residues. The CDR3 region has the DNA TGTGCCAGCAGCTTATCAGGGTTTAATGAAAAACTGTTTTTT. Protein sequence: CASSLSGFNEKLFF.

The chain couples TRBV4-3 to TRBJ1-1; possibly TRBD1 for D (5 bases). This CDR3 spans 14 amino acids. V was shortened by 1 base and J by 7 bases, with 13 bases between the two germline ends. Germline V CDR1 and CDR2: LGHNA, YSLEER. The CDR3 region has the DNA TGCGCCAGCAGCCAAGGGGGCGGCGGGAGTGAAGCTTTCTTT. Its protein product is CASSQGGGGSEAFF.